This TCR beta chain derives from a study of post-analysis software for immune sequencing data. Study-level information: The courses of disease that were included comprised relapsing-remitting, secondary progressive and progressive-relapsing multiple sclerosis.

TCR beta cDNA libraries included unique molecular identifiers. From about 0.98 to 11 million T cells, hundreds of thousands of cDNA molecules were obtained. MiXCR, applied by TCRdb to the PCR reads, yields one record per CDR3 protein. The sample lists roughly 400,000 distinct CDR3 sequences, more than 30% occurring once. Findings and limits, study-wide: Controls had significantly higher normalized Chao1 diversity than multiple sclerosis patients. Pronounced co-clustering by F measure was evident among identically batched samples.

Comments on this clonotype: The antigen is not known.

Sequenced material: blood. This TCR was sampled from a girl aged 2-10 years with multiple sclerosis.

The CDR3 DNA follows: TGCGCCAGCAGCCCCGTCGGAATAGCCAAAAACATTCAGTACTTC. Translating gives CASSPVGIAKNIQYF. The gene calls are TRBV5-1 and TRBJ2-4, with unresolved D. CDR3 length: 15 amino acids. From germline, CDR1 is SGHRS and CDR2 YFSETQ. V gave up 4 bases and J gave up 0 bases, with 11 bases separating them.